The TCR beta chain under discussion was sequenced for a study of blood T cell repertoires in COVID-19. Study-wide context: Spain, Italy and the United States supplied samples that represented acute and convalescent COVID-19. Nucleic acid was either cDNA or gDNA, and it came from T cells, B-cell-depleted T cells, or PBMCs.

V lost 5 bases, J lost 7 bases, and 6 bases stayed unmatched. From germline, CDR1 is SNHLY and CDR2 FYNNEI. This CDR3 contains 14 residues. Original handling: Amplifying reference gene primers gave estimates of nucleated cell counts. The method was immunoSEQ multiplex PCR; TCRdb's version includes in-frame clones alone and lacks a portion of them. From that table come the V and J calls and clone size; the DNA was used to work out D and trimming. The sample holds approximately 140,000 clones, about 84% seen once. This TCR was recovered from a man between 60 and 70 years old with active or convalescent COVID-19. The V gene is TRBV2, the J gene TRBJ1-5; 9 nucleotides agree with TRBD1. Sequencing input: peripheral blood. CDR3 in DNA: TGTGCCAGCAGTCTAGACAGGGGGAGCCAGCCCCAGCATTTT. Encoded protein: CASSLDRGSQPQHF.